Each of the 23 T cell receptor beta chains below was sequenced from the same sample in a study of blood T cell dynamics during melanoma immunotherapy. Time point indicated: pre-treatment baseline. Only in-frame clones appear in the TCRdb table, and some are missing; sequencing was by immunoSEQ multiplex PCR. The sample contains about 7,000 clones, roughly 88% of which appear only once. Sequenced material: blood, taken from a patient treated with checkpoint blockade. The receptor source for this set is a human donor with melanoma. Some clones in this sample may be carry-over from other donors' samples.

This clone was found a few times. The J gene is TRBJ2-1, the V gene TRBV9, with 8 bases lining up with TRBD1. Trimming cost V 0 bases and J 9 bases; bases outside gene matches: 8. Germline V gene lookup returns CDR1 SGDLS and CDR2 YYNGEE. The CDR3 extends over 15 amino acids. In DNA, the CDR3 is TGTGCCAGCAGCGTAGGGCAGGGGGCGAAACGTGAGCAGTTCTTC. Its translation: CASSVGQGAKREQFF.

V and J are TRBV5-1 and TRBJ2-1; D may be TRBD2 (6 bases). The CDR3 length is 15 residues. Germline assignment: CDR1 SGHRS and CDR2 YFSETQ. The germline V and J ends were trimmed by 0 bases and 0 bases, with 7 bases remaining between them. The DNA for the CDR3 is TGCGCCAGCAGCTTGGCAGCGGGCTCCTACAATGAGCAGTTCTTC. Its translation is CASSLAAGSYNEQFF.

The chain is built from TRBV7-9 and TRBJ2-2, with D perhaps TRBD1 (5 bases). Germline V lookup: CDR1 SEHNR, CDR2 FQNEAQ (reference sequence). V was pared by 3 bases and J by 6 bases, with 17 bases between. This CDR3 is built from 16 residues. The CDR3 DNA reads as TGTGCCAGCAGCTTCCAGGGCGTCGCGTCCGCCGGGGAGCTGTTTTTT. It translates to CASSFQGVASAGELFF.

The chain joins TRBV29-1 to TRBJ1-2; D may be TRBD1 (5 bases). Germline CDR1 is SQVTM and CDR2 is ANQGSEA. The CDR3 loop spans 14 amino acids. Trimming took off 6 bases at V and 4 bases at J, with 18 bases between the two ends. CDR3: CSVLPGPKGYGYTF. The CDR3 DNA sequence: TGCAGCGTCCTACCGGGACCGAAGGGCTATGGCTACACCTTC.

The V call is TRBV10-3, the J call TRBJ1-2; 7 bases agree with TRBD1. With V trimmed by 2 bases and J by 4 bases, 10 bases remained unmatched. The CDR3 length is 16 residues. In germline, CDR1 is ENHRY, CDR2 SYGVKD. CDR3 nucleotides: TGTGCCATCAGTGAGGGGTTAGGGCCAGGGGGCTATGGCTACACCTTC. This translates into CAISEGLGPGGYGYTF.

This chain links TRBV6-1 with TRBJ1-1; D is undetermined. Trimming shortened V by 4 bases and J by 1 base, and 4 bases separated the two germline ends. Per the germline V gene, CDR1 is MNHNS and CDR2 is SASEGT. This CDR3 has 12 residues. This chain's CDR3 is CASSVENTEAFF. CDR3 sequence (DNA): TGTGCCAGCAGTGTAGAGAACACTGAAGCTTTCTTT.

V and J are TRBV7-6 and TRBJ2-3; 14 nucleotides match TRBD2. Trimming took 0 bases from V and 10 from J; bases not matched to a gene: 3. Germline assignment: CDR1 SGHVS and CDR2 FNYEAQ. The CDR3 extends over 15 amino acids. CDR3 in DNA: TGTGCCAGCAGCTTAGCGGGGACTAGCGGGGGACCGCAGTATTTT. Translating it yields CASSLAGTSGGPQYF.

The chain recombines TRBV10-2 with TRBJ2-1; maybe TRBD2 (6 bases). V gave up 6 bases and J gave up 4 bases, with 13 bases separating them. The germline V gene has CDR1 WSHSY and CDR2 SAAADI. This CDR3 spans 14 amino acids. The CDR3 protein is CASRLPGEYNEQFF. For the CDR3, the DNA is TGCGCCAGCAGACTTCCGGGAGAGTACAATGAGCAGTTCTTC.

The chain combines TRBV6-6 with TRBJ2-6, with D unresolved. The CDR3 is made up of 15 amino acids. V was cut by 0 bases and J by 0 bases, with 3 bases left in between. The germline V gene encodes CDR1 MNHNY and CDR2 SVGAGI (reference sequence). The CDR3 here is CASSYSGSGANVLTF. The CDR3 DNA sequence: TGTGCCAGCAGTTACTCGGGCTCTGGGGCCAACGTCCTGACTTTC.

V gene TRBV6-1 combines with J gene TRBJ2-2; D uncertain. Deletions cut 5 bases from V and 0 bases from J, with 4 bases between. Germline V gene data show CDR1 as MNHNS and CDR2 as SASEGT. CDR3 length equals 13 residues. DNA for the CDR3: TGTGCCAGCAGTTTCACGAACACCGGGGAGCTGTTTTTT. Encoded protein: CASSFTNTGELFF.

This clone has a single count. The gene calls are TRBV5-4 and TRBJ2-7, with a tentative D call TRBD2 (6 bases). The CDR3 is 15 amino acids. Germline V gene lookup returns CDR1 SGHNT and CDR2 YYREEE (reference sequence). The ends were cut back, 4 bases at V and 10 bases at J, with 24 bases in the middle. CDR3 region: CASSPDISGLRNQYF. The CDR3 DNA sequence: TGTGCCAGCAGCCCGGACATATCGGGACTGAGGAATCAGTACTTC.

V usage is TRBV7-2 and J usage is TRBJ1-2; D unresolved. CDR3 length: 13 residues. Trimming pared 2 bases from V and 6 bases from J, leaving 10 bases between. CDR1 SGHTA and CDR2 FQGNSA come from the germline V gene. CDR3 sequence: CASSLQLTDGYTF. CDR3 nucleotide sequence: TGTGCCAGCAGCTTACAGCTTACGGATGGCTACACCTTC.

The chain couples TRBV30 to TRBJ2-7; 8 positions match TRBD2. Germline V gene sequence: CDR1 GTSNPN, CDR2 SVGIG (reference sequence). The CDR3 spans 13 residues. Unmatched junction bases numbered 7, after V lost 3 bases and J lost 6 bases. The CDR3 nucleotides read TGTGCCTGGAGGGGACTAGGGGGAGTCGAGCAGTACTTC. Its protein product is CAWRGLGGVEQYF.

The CDR3 region is CASSKGSISYEQYF. The CDR3, as DNA: TGTGCCAGTAGTAAGGGCAGCATCTCCTACGAGCAGTACTTC. V usage is TRBV19 and J usage is TRBJ2-7; D uncertain. The CDR3 has 14 residues. CDR1 and CDR2 from the germline V gene are LNHDA and SQIVND (reference sequence). The V end was cut by 4 bases, the J end by 0 bases, with 10 bases between. The full variable domain, its missing parts supplied by reference TRBV19 and TRBJ2-7, is DGGITQSPKYLFRKEGQNVTLSCEQNLNHDAMYWYRQDPGQGLRLIYYSQIVNDFQKGDIAEGYSVSREKKESFPLTVTSAQKNPTAFYLCASSKGSISYEQYFGPGTRLTVT.

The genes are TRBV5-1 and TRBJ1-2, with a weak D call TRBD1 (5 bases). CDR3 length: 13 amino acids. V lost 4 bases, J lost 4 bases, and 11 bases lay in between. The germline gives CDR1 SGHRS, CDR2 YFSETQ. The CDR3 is CASSLGLLYGYTF. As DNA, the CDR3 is TGCGCCAGCAGCCTGGGACTTCTCTATGGCTACACCTTC.

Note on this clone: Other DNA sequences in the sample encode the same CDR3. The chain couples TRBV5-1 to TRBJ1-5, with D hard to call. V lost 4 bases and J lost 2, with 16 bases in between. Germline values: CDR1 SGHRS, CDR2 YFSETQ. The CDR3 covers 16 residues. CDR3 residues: CASSPQGIGGNQPQHF. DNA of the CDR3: TGCGCCAGCAGCCCCCAAGGGATCGGGGGCAATCAGCCCCAGCATTTT.

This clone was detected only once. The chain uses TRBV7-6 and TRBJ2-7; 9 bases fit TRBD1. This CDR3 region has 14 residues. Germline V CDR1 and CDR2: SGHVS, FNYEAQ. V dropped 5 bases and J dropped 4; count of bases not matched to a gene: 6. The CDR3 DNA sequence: TGTGCCAGCAGCGCCCGGGACAGGGAATACGAGCAGTACTTC. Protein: CASSARDREYEQYF.

The CDR3 loop is CASSEARGTGYTF. The CDR3 bases are TGTGCCAGCAGTGAAGCGCGAGGCACTGGCTACACCTTC. The chain links TRBV6-1 to TRBJ1-2, with D unclear. V dropped 0 bases and J dropped 7 bases, with 9 bases sitting between them. Germline CDR1 MNHNS, CDR2 SASEGT. The CDR3 is 13 residues long.

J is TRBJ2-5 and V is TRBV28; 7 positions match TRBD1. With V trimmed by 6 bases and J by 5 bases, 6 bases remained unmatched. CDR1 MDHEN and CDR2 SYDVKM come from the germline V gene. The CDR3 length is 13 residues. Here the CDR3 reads CASSDRVVETQYF. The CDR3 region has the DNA TGTGCCAGCAGCGACAGGGTCGTTGAGACCCAGTACTTC.

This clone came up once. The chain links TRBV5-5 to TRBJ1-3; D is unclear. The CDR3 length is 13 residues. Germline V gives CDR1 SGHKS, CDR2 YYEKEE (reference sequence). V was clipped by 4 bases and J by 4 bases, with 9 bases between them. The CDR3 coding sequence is TGTGCCAGCAGCGGAAACGTCGGAAACACCATATATTTT. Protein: CASSGNVGNTIYF.

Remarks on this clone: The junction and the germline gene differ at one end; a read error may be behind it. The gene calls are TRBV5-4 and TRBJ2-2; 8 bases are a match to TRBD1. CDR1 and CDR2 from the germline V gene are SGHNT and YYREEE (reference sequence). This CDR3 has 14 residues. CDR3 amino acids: CARSQGADTGELFF. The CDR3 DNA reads TGTGCCCGCAGCCAGGGGGCGGACACCGGGGAGCTGTTTTTT.

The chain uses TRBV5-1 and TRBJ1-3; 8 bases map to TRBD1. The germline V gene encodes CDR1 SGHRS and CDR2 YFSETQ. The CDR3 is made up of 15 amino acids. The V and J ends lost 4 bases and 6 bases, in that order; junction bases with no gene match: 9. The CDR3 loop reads CASSEWGQEENTIYF. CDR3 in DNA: TGCGCCAGCAGCGAGTGGGGACAGGAAGAAAACACCATATATTTT.

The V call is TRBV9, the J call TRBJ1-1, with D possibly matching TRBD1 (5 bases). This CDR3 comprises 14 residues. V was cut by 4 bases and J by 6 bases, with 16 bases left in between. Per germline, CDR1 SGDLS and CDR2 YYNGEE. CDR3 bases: TGTGCCAGCAGCTTAACCGGGACTCTCTCTGAAGCTTTCTTT. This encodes CASSLTGTLSEAFF.